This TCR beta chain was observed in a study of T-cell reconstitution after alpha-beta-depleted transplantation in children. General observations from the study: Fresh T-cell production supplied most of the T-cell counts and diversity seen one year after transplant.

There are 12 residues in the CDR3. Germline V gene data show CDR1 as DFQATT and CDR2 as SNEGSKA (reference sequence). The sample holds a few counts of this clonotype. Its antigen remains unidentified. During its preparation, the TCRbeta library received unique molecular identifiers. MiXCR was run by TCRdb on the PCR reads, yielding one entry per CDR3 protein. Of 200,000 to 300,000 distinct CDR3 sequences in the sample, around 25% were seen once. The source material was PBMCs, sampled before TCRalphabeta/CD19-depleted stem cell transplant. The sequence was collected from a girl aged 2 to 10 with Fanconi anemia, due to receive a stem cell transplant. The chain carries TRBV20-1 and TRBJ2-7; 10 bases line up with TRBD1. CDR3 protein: CGTGTGVYEQYF. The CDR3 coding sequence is TGCGGCACCGGGACAGGGGTCTACGAGCAGTACTTC.